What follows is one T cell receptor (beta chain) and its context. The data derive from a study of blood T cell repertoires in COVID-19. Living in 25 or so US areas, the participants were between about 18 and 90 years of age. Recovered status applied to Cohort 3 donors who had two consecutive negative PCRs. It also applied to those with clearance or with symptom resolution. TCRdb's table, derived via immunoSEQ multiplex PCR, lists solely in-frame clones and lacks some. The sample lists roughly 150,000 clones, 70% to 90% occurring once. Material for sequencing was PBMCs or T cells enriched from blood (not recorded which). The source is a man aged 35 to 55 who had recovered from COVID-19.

CDR3 amino acids: CASSLGQGGETQYF. CDR3 DNA sequence: TGTGCCAGCTCACTCGGACAGGGCGGGGAGACCCAGTACTTC. The chain uses TRBV18 and TRBJ2-5, with 8 bases fitting TRBD1. Germline-derived CDR1 and CDR2 are KGHSH and LQKENI. V lost 4 bases and J lost 5; bases outside the gene matches: 6. The CDR3 covers 14 residues.